This T cell receptor beta chain derives from a study of OX40 agonist ivuxolimab in advanced cancers. Whole-study context: The study gave patients intravenous ivuxolimab at 0.01 to 10 mg/kg every 2 weeks. Around 40% of patients had received prior checkpoint inhibitor therapy.

The repertoire was sequenced with immunoSEQ multiplex PCR; TCRdb's copy has only in-frame clones and lacks some. Of over 55,000 clones in the sample, roughly 83% were seen once. Baseline was the first blood sampling point, followed by cycle 4 day 1 and cycle 7 day 1. The CDR3 is 16 amino acids. Germline-derived CDR1 and CDR2 are WNHNN and SYGVQD (reference sequence). V shed 2 bases, J shed 2 bases, and the junction held 5 bases outside the gene matches. The source is an adult with an advanced solid tumor such as melanoma, head and neck, liver or kidney cancer. V and J are TRBV10-1 and TRBJ2-2; 7 nucleotides agree with TRBD1. This sample comprised CD4+ or CD8+ T cells sorted from blood, obtained in a trial of the OX40 agonist ivuxolimab. The CDR3 DNA follows: TGCGCCAGCAGTGAGCTGGGGACAGTTAACACCGGGGAGCTGTTTTTT. Its translation is CASSELGTVNTGELFF.